This T cell receptor (beta chain) was identified during a study of cytomegalovirus exposure and HLA in healthy donors. Germline trimming cut 7 bases from V and 7 bases from J; bases unmatched to any gene: 14. Germline-derived CDR1 and CDR2 are SNHLY and FYNNEI. This CDR3 is built from 16 residues. Sequencing used immunoSEQ multiplex PCR; TCRdb keeps in-frame clones, though not all of them. The sample includes around 350,000 clones, 75% to 90% of them seen just once. The donors were members of the validation cohort, which comprised 100 to 150 subjects and was separate from the first cohort of 730 or so subjects.

This chain connects TRBV2 to TRBJ1-5; 9 bases map to TRBD1. Sequencing was performed on PBMCs. This clonotype originated in a woman aged 18-35 years in good health and CMV-seronegative. Here the CDR3 reads CASTSSPGQGRQPQHF. The CDR3 DNA reads TGTGCCAGCACCTCCTCCCCGGGACAGGGCCGACAGCCCCAGCATTTT.